Shown below are 27 T cell receptor beta chains from a single sample sequenced in a study of beta chain features in type 1 diabetes. General study points: Within each of all four CD4+ subsets, Type 1 diabetes patients had TCRB CDR3s that were moderately but significantly shorter.

The entirety of the isolated RNA underwent reverse transcription, so expressed TCRB transcripts were sequenced. The repertoire was sequenced with immunoSEQ multiplex PCR; TCRdb's copy has only in-frame clones and lacks some. The sample contains fewer than 300,000 clones, 20% of which appear only once. No cognate antigen is known for these TCRs. The sample was naive CD4+ T cells from blood. The receptors come from a woman aged 40 to 50 with type 1 diabetes.

The chain has TRBV15 and TRBJ2-3; TRBD2 matches at 7 bases. CDR1 is LNHNV and CDR2 is YYDKDF in the germline V gene (reference sequence). The trim removed 5 bases at V and 2 bases at J, leaving 7 bases unmatched. This CDR3 contains 15 residues. The CDR3 here is CATSGGSGFTDTQYF. The CDR3 DNA follows: TGTGCCACCAGCGGGGGTAGCGGGTTCACAGATACGCAGTATTTT.

The sample holds a few counts of this clone. V is TRBV2 and J is TRBJ2-7; D is possibly TRBD1 (5 bases). Germline CDR1 is SNHLY and CDR2 is FYNNEI. The CDR3 runs 14 residues. V shed 2 bases and J shed 3 bases, with 11 bases lying between them. In DNA form, the CDR3 reads TGTGCCAGCAGTGAACAGGGAAGCTTCTACGAGCAGTACTTC. Residues: CASSEQGSFYEQYF.

The rearrangement joins TRBV18 to TRBJ1-1; 8 bases agree with TRBD1. The CDR3 is made up of 15 amino acids. Germline loops: CDR1 KGHSH, CDR2 LQKENI. Trimming took 6 bases from V and 0 from J; bases not matched to a gene: 6. The DNA for the CDR3 is TGTGCCAGCTCTCTGGGACAGGCTGTGAACACTGAAGCTTTCTTT. It codes for CASSLGQAVNTEAFF.

This chain uses TRBV5-1 with TRBJ2-7, with D possibly being TRBD2 (6 bases). The CDR3 covers 15 residues. CDR1 is SGHRS and CDR2 is YFSETQ in the germline V gene. Trimming pared 4 bases from V and 0 bases from J, leaving 14 bases between. For the CDR3, the DNA is TGCGCCAGCAGCCCGGGACTCTTGAGCTCCTACGAGCAGTACTTC. It yields the protein CASSPGLLSSYEQYF.

V is TRBV6-6 and J is TRBJ1-1; D is possibly TRBD1 (6 bases). The CDR3 runs to 15 residues. Trimming stripped 9 bases from V and 0 bases from J, with 17 bases between. Germline-derived CDR1 and CDR2 are MNHNY and SVGAGI (reference sequence). The CDR3 protein is CASPGSGGLNTEAFF. CDR3 bases: TGTGCCAGTCCCGGTAGCGGGGGCCTGAACACTGAAGCTTTCTTT.

This clone has more than one count but fewer than ten. The chain combines TRBV10-3 with TRBJ2-1, with TRBD2 matching 8 bases. The J segment lost 8 bases and the V segment lost 3 bases, leaving 6 bases of the junction unmatched. CDR1 ENHRY and CDR2 SYGVKD come from the germline V gene. The CDR3 has 14 amino acids. The CDR3 loop reads CAISERGGSDEQFF. The CDR3 nucleotides are TGTGCCATCAGTGAACGGGGGGGCTCAGATGAGCAGTTCTTC.

This clone was seen only a few times. The J gene is TRBJ2-1, the V gene TRBV23-1, with 10 bases aligning to TRBD1. TRBV23-1 is an ORF, and what it does is uncertain. J gave up 3 bases and V 5 bases, and 4 bases lay outside the gene matches. This CDR3 is built from 15 residues. The CDR3 nucleotides read TGCGCCAGCAGTATCGGGACAGGGGACTACAATGAGCAGTTCTTC. It is translated as CASSIGTGDYNEQFF.

This clone turned up a few times. This chain connects TRBV29-1 to TRBJ1-4, with D uncertain. The CDR3 totals 13 residues. The germline gives CDR1 SQVTM, CDR2 ANQGSEA. The germline V and J ends were trimmed by 4 bases and 7 bases, with 13 bases remaining between them. CDR3 protein: CSVVPQLGEKLFF. DNA of the CDR3: TGCAGCGTTGTCCCACAGTTAGGTGAAAAACTGTTTTTT.

The V call is TRBV19, the J call TRBJ2-1; TRBD2 matches at 12 bases. The germline V gene has CDR1 LNHDA and CDR2 SQIVND (reference sequence). J was trimmed by 7 bases and V by 3 bases; bases with no gene match: 13. CDR3 size: 18 residues. CDR3 residues: CASSMAPLTSGRGNEQFF. Here the CDR3 DNA reads TGTGCCAGTAGTATGGCCCCGCTGACTAGCGGGAGAGGGAATGAGCAGTTCTTC.

V is TRBV29-1 and J is TRBJ1-1, with 7 positions matching TRBD1. V dropped 7 bases and J dropped 0; count of bases not matched to a gene: 8. CDR3 size: 14 residues. Germline-derived CDR1 and CDR2 are SQVTM and ANQGSEA. The CDR3: CSAQGPGMNTEAFF. The DNA for the CDR3 is TGCAGCGCACAGGGGCCGGGTATGAACACTGAAGCTTTCTTT.

This clone was counted a few times. The rearrangement uses TRBV7-3 and TRBJ1-2; D call uncertain. V lost 1 base and J 6 bases, leaving 9 bases between the germline ends. Germline CDR1 SGHTA, CDR2 FQGTGA. The CDR3 contains 13 residues. In nucleotides, the CDR3 is TGTGCCAGCAGCTTAAGCGGGGAAAATGGCTACACCTTC. This sequence encodes CASSLSGENGYTF.

The gene calls are TRBV2 and TRBJ2-2; D is undetermined. Germline V gives CDR1 SNHLY, CDR2 FYNNEI. The CDR3 totals 13 residues. Deletions cut 3 bases from V and 4 bases from J, with 6 bases between. CDR3 amino acids: CASSDLFTGELFF. CDR3 DNA: TGTGCCAGCAGTGACTTGTTCACCGGGGAGCTGTTTTTT. The full variable domain, completed using reference TRBV2 and TRBJ2-2, is EPEVTQTPSHQVTQMGQEVILRCVPISNHLYFYWYRQILGQKVEFLVSFYNNEISEKSEIFDDQFSVERPDGSNFTLKIRSTKLEDSAMYFCASSDLFTGELFFGEGSRLTVL.

This clone was detected only a few times. This chain links TRBV28 with TRBJ1-5; possible D gene TRBD1, 6 bases. With 7 bases removed from V and 4 bases from J, the gap between germline ends came to 8 bases. CDR1 MDHEN and CDR2 SYDVKM come from the germline V gene. This CDR3 contains 12 residues. In DNA form, the CDR3 reads TGTGCCAGCACGAGGGGGAATCAGCCCCAGCATTTT. Translated, it gives CASTRGNQPQHF.

The chain carries TRBV5-1 and TRBJ2-3, with D possibly matching TRBD2 (6 bases). V was shortened by 0 bases and J by 0 bases, with 8 bases between the two germline ends. Germline lookup yields CDR1 SGHRS and CDR2 YFSETQ. The CDR3 totals 15 residues. CDR3 sequence reads: CASSLVGTSTDTQYF. Written as DNA, the CDR3 is TGCGCCAGCAGCTTGGTGGGGACTAGCACAGATACGCAGTATTTT.

The V call is TRBV11-2, the J call TRBJ2-7; a weak D match, TRBD2 (6 bases). V was shortened by 6 bases and J by 0 bases, with 6 bases between the two germline ends. Germline V gives CDR1 SGHAT, CDR2 FQNNGV. The CDR3 has 12 amino acids. In nucleotides, the CDR3 is TGTGCCAGCAGGCGGGACTCCTACGAGCAGTACTTC. Amino acid sequence: CASRRDSYEQYF.

This sequence joins TRBV11-2 and TRBJ2-5, with D perhaps matching TRBD2 (5 bases). Per germline, CDR1 SGHAT and CDR2 FQNNGV. There are 15 residues in the CDR3. Trimming took off 1 base at V and 5 bases at J, with 14 bases between the two ends. Written as DNA, the CDR3 is TGTGCCAGCAGCTTAGTGGCGGGCTCCGGGGAGACCCAGTACTTC. Its protein product is CASSLVAGSGETQYF.

This clone appeared a few times. The chain joins TRBV11-2 to TRBJ2-6; 10 bases line up with TRBD1. Per the germline V gene, CDR1 is SGHAT and CDR2 is FQNNGV. There are 17 residues in the CDR3. V shed 7 bases, J shed 2 bases, and the junction held 8 bases outside the gene matches. CDR3 nucleotide sequence: TGTGCCAGCACCTGGACAGGGGGAGGAACTGGGGCCAACGTCCTGACTTTC. Its protein is CASTWTGGGTGANVLTF.

This clone was counted only a few times. The chain employs TRBV28 and TRBJ2-7; 9 bases line up with TRBD1. The CDR3 loop spans 14 amino acids. The germline gives CDR1 MDHEN, CDR2 SYDVKM. The junction had 9 bases not matched to a gene; V was cut back by 6 bases and J by 6 bases. The CDR3 spells CASRPPRQGVEQYF. The CDR3 DNA is TGTGCCAGCAGGCCGCCGCGACAGGGGGTCGAGCAGTACTTC.

This clone was found a few times. V usage is TRBV2 and J usage is TRBJ1-4, with 7 bases fitting TRBD1. The length of the CDR3 is 13 residues. V dropped 5 bases and J dropped 6; count of bases not matched to a gene: 3. Germline V gene lookup returns CDR1 SNHLY and CDR2 FYNNEI. The CDR3 coding sequence is TGTGCCAGCAGTCGGGACAGTGATGAAAAACTGTTTTTT. Amino acids: CASSRDSDEKLFF.

In regard to this clone: Other DNA sequences in the same sample also yield this CDR3. The J gene is TRBJ2-3, the V gene TRBV14; TRBD2 agrees at 8 bases. Germline V CDR1 and CDR2: SGHDN, FVKESK. The CDR3 covers 14 residues. Trimming at V came to 3 bases and at J to 1 base, leaving 0 bases not matched to a gene. The CDR3 spells CASSQTSGTDTQYF. CDR3 in DNA: TGTGCCAGCAGCCAGACTAGCGGCACAGATACGCAGTATTTT.

This clone showed up just a few times. J is TRBJ1-2 and V is TRBV18; no definite D call. The CDR3 spans 14 residues. Trimming took 6 bases from V and 4 from J, leaving 15 bases between them. The germline V gene has CDR1 KGHSH and CDR2 LQKENI. The CDR3 is CASSPSRDPYGYTF. The CDR3 bases are TGTGCCAGCTCCCCGTCCCGGGATCCCTATGGCTACACCTTC.

The table lists this clone with a few counts. The rearrangement links TRBV7-2 to TRBJ2-3; 7 bases line up with TRBD1. The CDR3 loop spans 13 amino acids. Germline CDR1 is SGHTA and CDR2 is FQGNSA. Trimming took 4 bases from V and 6 from J; bases not matched to a gene: 4. CDR3: CASSWGQSDTQYF. The CDR3 nucleotides read TGTGCCAGCAGCTGGGGACAGTCTGATACGCAGTATTTT.

Worth noting for this clone: Other nucleotide sequences from this sample produce the same CDR3. The chain couples TRBV20-1 to TRBJ1-1, with 11 bases lining up with TRBD1. The V gene's germline CDR1 is DFQATT and CDR2 SNEGSKA (reference sequence). The CDR3 runs 11 residues. CDR3 in DNA: TGCAGGGGACAGGGGGGCACTGAAGCTTTCTTT. This codes for CRGQGGTEAFF.

The chain links TRBV28 to TRBJ2-7; D is uncertain. V lost 5 bases and J 7 bases, leaving 12 bases between the germline ends. This CDR3 has 12 residues. The V gene's germline CDR1 is MDHEN and CDR2 SYDVKM. Here the CDR3 reads CASSQLTGEQYF. Here the CDR3 DNA reads TGTGCCAGCAGTCAACTAACGGGTGAGCAGTACTTC.

As concerns this clone: An end of the junction does not agree with germline; a read error may underlie this. The J gene is TRBJ2-3, the V gene TRBV7-7; TRBD2 matches 8 bases. The V gene's germline CDR1 is SSHAT and CDR2 FNYEAQ (reference sequence). This CDR3 is 18 amino acids long. The CDR3 reads CASSLGLQLAARVDTQYF. Written as DNA, the CDR3 is TGTGCTAGCAGCTTAGGTCTCCAACTAGCGGCGAGGGTAGATACGCAGTATTTT.

This clone was detected only a few times. The chain is built from TRBV4-3 and TRBJ2-5; possibly TRBD2 for D (6 bases). Germline V gives CDR1 LGHNA, CDR2 YSLEER. The CDR3 covers 13 residues. Trimming cost V 3 bases and J 3 bases, with 8 bases left between them. CDR3 loop: CASSQGLEETQYF. CDR3 nucleotide sequence: TGCGCCAGCAGCCAGGGACTGGAAGAGACCCAGTACTTC.

The rearrangement links TRBV7-3 to TRBJ2-6, with 8 bases that match TRBD1. There are 16 residues in the CDR3. Germline V CDR1 and CDR2: SGHTA, FQGTGA. Germline trimming cut 5 bases from V and 4 bases from J; bases unmatched to any gene: 7. Here the CDR3 DNA reads TGTGCCAGCAGCGCCAGCAGGGGGCCCGGGGCCAACGTCCTGACTTTC. This gives the protein CASSASRGPGANVLTF.